The following is a T cell receptor beta chain sequence with its context. Sequenced by immunoSEQ multiplex PCR; TCRdb stores in-frame clones only, minus some. The table shows about 80,000 clones, with 85% to 95% occurring only once. This record belongs to a study of technical replicates of blood from a few donors. Trimming took 0 bases from V and 3 from J; bases not matched to a gene: 2. Germline CDR1 GTSNPN, CDR2 SVGIG (reference sequence). The CDR3 is 14 residues long. Sequencing was done on a sample of T cells isolated from PBMCs. This TCR was sampled from a human donor in good health. This sequence joins TRBV30 and TRBJ2-4; TRBD2 matches at 7 bases. CDR3 residues: CAWSVGRDKNIQYF. For the CDR3, the DNA is TGTGCCTGGAGTGTGGGGAGGGACAAAAACATTCAGTACTTC.